Detailed here is one T cell receptor (beta chain). The data are from a study of shared clonotypes between healthy human individuals. Measured with immunoSEQ multiplex PCR; TCRdb has only the in-frame clones, and not every one. The sample includes approximately 500,000 clones, almost 97% of them seen just once. Trimming took 10 bases from V and 7 from J; bases not matched to a gene: 5. This CDR3 contains 11 residues. Germline V gene sequence: CDR1 WSHSY, CDR2 SAAADI. The source material was naive CD4+ T cells sorted from blood. Subset noted: CD45RA+ positively selected. The chain has TRBV10-2 and TRBJ1-2, with 8 bases matching TRBD1. This clonotype originated in a woman in her 30s in good health. The CDR3: CATRTGIGYTF. The DNA for the CDR3 is TGCGCCACCCGGACAGGGATTGGCTACACCTTC.